Presented here are 19 T cell receptor beta chains from one specimen sequenced in a study of cytomegalovirus exposure and HLA in healthy donors. PCR involved 60 Vbeta and 13 Jbeta primers. Sequencing used immunoSEQ multiplex PCR; TCRdb keeps in-frame clones, though not all of them. This sample carries tens of thousands of clones, around 78% of them seen once, and the ten largest clones take 6.3%. Sequencing was carried out using PBMCs. The receptors stem from a man over 45 in good health and CMV-seronegative.

V and J are TRBV4-2 and TRBJ1-2; TRBD1 agrees at 8 bases. The CDR3 has 14 amino acids. Per germline, CDR1 LGHNA and CDR2 YNFKEQ. V lost 0 bases, J lost 5 bases, and 2 bases stayed unmatched. Here the CDR3 reads CASSQEGQGYGYTF. CDR3 DNA: TGTGCCAGCAGCCAAGAAGGACAGGGATATGGCTACACCTTC.

This rearrangement joins TRBV6-1 to TRBJ1-1; D possibly corresponds to TRBD1 (6 bases). Germline lookup yields CDR1 MNHNS and CDR2 SASEGT. V was cut by 7 bases and J by 4 bases, with 19 bases left in between. The CDR3 has 15 residues. In DNA form, the CDR3 reads TGTGCCAGCACCAAGGGGGTCCGGGGTTCCACTGAAGCTTTCTTT. Translation gives CASTKGVRGSTEAFF.

V usage is TRBV5-6 and J usage is TRBJ2-7; 7 bases fit TRBD1. Germline loops: CDR1 SGHDT, CDR2 YYEEEE. CDR3 size: 16 residues. Trimming took 2 bases from V and 1 from J; bases not matched to a gene: 9. CDR3 loop: CASSLNSTGISYEQYF. DNA of the CDR3: TGTGCCAGCAGCTTAAATTCGACAGGGATTTCCTACGAGCAGTACTTC.

The J gene is TRBJ1-2, the V gene TRBV19, with TRBD1 matching over 12 bases. The CDR3 has 15 residues. The trim removed 5 bases at V and 7 bases at J, leaving 8 bases unmatched. Germline values: CDR1 LNHDA, CDR2 SQIVND (reference sequence). The CDR3: CASSDPGQGAGGYTF. In nucleotides, the CDR3 is TGTGCCAGTAGTGACCCGGGACAGGGGGCCGGTGGCTACACCTTC.

The V gene is TRBV7-9, the J gene TRBJ2-1; 7 bases map to TRBD2. V lost 8 bases and J lost 10; bases outside the gene matches: 20. The CDR3 runs to 16 residues. Germline CDR1 reads SEHNR; CDR2 reads FQNEAQ (reference sequence). CDR3 sequence: CASSPPAGRGTLEQFF. Here the CDR3 DNA reads TGTGCCAGCTCCCCCCCGGCGGGGCGGGGGACCCTAGAGCAGTTCTTC.

The chain carries TRBV27 and TRBJ1-5; 8 positions agree with TRBD1. The germline gives CDR1 MNHEY, CDR2 SMNVEV (reference sequence). The CDR3 has 14 residues. Trimming at V came to 5 bases and at J to 4 bases, leaving 4 bases not matched to a gene. Here the CDR3 reads CASSPGQGNQPQHF. The CDR3 region has the DNA TGTGCCAGCAGTCCTGGACAGGGAAATCAGCCCCAGCATTTT.

The chain uses TRBV10-3 and TRBJ1-3; D might be TRBD1 (6 bases). V dropped 6 bases and J dropped 4 bases, with 16 bases sitting between them. This CDR3 contains 15 residues. From germline, CDR1 is ENHRY and CDR2 SYGVKD. The CDR3 region is CAISDTGKAGNTIYF. The CDR3 DNA is TGTGCCATCAGCGACACAGGGAAAGCGGGAAACACCATATATTTT.

This clone turned up a few times. V and J are TRBV7-8 and TRBJ1-1, with TRBD1 matching over 9 bases. This CDR3 region has 15 residues. Germline CDR1 and CDR2: SGHVS and FQNEAQ. The V gene end was trimmed by 2 bases and the J gene end by 2 bases; junction bases not matched to a gene: 3. The CDR3 region is CASSLRTGDNTEAFF. CDR3 nucleotide sequence: TGTGCCAGCAGCTTAAGGACAGGGGACAACACTGAAGCTTTCTTT.

The rearrangement links TRBV5-4 to TRBJ2-7, with TRBD1 matching over 9 bases. The V and J ends lost 3 bases and 1 base, in that order; junction bases with no gene match: 2. In germline, CDR1 is SGHNT, CDR2 YYREEE (reference sequence). This CDR3 has 14 amino acids. The CDR3 DNA sequence: TGTGCCAGCAGCTCGACAGGGGGATCCTACGAGCAGTACTTC. The encoded protein is CASSSTGGSYEQYF.

The chain joins TRBV6-5 to TRBJ2-1, with 7 positions matching TRBD1. Losses at the gene ends were 4 bases for V and 1 base for J; bases not matched to a gene: 4. The CDR3 spans 15 residues. CDR1 and CDR2 from the germline V gene are MNHEY and SVGAGI. In DNA form, the CDR3 reads TGTGCCAGCAGTTCTGACAGGGAATCCTACAATGAGCAGTTCTTC. Translation gives CASSSDRESYNEQFF.

The chain recombines TRBV28 with TRBJ1-5; TRBD1 aligns across 9 bases. This CDR3 has 15 amino acids. J was trimmed by 6 bases and V by 6 bases; bases with no gene match: 9. Per germline, CDR1 MDHEN and CDR2 SYDVKM. CDR3 sequence: CASRGGQGTFQPQHF. In DNA form, the CDR3 reads TGTGCCAGCAGGGGGGGACAGGGTACGTTTCAGCCCCAGCATTTT. Looking up the rest from reference TRBV28 and TRBJ1-5 gives the full variable domain: DVKVTQSSRYLVKRTGEKVFLECVQDMDHENMFWYRQDPGLGLRLIYFSYDVKMKEKGDIPEGYSVSREKKERFSLILESASTNQTSMYLCASRGGQGTFQPQHFGDGTRLSIL.

In this sample, this clone turned up a few times. The chain links TRBV11-2 to TRBJ1-1; unclear D gene. CDR1 is SGHAT and CDR2 is FQNNGV in the germline V gene. The CDR3 loop spans 13 amino acids. With 3 bases removed from V and 4 bases from J, the gap between germline ends came to 9 bases. In DNA, the CDR3 is TGTGCCAGCAGCTTCGGACTTAGCACTGAAGCTTTCTTT. This gives the protein CASSFGLSTEAFF.

The table lists this clone with a count of one. CDR3 sequence: CASRPGDYGYTF. The CDR3 nucleotides are TGTGCCAGCAGACCCGGGGACTATGGCTACACCTTC. The chain uses TRBV2 and TRBJ1-2; D remains unclear. The CDR3 is made up of 12 amino acids. The germline V gene has CDR1 SNHLY and CDR2 FYNNEI. V was cut by 6 bases and J by 3 bases, with 8 bases left in between.

The chain has TRBV7-9 and TRBJ2-4; 7 bases agree with TRBD1. This CDR3 has 15 amino acids. CDR1 SEHNR and CDR2 FQNEAQ come from the germline V gene (reference sequence). V lost 6 bases to trimming and J lost 8 bases; unmatched junction nucleotides: 13. CDR3 in amino acids: CASSDQGRGRDIQYF. The CDR3 bases are TGTGCCAGCAGTGACCAGGGCAGGGGGAGAGACATTCAGTACTTC.

The chain employs TRBV5-6 and TRBJ2-3; D unclear. Germline CDR1 is SGHDT and CDR2 is YYEEEE. CDR3 size: 13 residues. Trimming removed 5 bases from V and 0 bases from J, with 7 bases in between. The CDR3 sequence is CASRTYSTDTQYF. In DNA, the CDR3 is TGTGCCAGCAGGACTTACAGCACAGATACGCAGTATTTT.

The rearrangement uses TRBV19 and TRBJ2-7, with D possibly being TRBD2 (5 bases). Germline V gives CDR1 LNHDA, CDR2 SQIVND (reference sequence). This CDR3 has 16 residues. V lost 6 bases to trimming and J lost 0 bases, with 18 bases between them. In nucleotides, the CDR3 is TGTGCCAGTAGGGAGATGGCGGGTTCCCCCTCCTACGAGCAGTACTTC. This encodes CASREMAGSPSYEQYF.

The chain employs TRBV19 and TRBJ1-1; 8 bases line up with TRBD1. The junction had 11 bases not matched to a gene; V was cut back by 7 bases and J by 1 base. The CDR3 is made up of 16 amino acids. Germline-derived CDR1 and CDR2 are LNHDA and SQIVND (reference sequence). The CDR3 protein is CASNEGTGKRNTEAFF. CDR3 nucleotides: TGTGCCAGTAACGAAGGGACAGGAAAACGGAACACTGAAGCTTTCTTT.

This clone was detected only a few times. The CDR3 sequence is CASSSKGAGVYNEQFF. CDR3 in DNA: TGTGCCAGCAGCTCTAAAGGAGCGGGAGTCTACAATGAGCAGTTCTTC. The rearrangement links TRBV7-6 to TRBJ2-1, with 8 positions matching TRBD2. CDR1 SGHVS and CDR2 FNYEAQ come from the germline V gene. CDR3 size: 16 residues. After removal of 4 bases from V and 3 bases from J, the junction contained 8 bases not matched to a gene.

This clone appeared a few times. The chain joins TRBV18 to TRBJ1-1, with D tentatively TRBD1 (6 bases). Looked up from germline, CDR1 is KGHSH and CDR2 is LQKENI. The CDR3 totals 15 residues. V gave up 3 bases and J gave up 7 bases, with 18 bases separating them. In DNA, the CDR3 is TGTGCCAGCTCACCCCGTGGGGGCCCAACAGATGAAGCTTTCTTT. It is translated as CASSPRGGPTDEAFF.